This TCR beta chain was observed in a study of cytomegalovirus exposure and HLA in healthy donors. This clone was counted a few times. Its target is unknown. General observations from the study: The classifier, whose performance was assessed in both the original and validation cohorts, reportedly diagnosed cytomegalovirus status with high specificity and sensitivity.

Primers for the PCR totalled 60 Vbeta and 13 Jbeta. Sequencing used immunoSEQ multiplex PCR; TCRdb keeps in-frame clones, though not all of them. Among under 300,000 clones listed, 80% to 90% were seen once. CDR3 length equals 13 residues. Germline loops: CDR1 MNHEY, CDR2 SVGAGI. The germline V and J ends were trimmed by 5 bases and 0 bases, with 8 bases remaining between them. The source of this sequence is a woman aged 40 to 55 in good health and CMV-seropositive. The genes are TRBV6-5 and TRBJ2-7, with a tentative D call TRBD1 (6 bases). What was sequenced was PBMCs. CDR3 DNA: TGTGCCAGCAGTGTGGACAGCTCCTACGAGCAGTACTTC. The encoded protein is CASSVDSSYEQYF.